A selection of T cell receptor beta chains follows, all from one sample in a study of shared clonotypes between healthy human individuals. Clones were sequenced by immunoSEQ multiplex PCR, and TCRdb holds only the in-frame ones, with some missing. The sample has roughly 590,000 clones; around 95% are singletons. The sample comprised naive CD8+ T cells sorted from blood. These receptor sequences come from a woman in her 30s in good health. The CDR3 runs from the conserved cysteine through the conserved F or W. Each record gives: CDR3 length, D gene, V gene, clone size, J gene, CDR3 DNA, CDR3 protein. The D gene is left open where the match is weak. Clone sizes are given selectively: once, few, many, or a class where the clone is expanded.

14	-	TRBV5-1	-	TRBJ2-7	TGCGCCAGCAGCTCAGACCCCTTGGACGACGAGCAGTACTTC	CASSSDPLDDEQYF
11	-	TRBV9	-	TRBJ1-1	TGTGCCAGCGGAAAGAACACTGAAGCTTTCTTT	CASGKNTEAFF
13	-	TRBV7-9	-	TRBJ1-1	TGTGCCAGCAGCCACGGGACTGGCACTGAAGCTTTCTTT	CASSHGTGTEAFF
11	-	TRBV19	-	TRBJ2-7	TGTGCCAGTAGTATTGGGTACGAGCAGTACTTC	CASSIGYEQYF
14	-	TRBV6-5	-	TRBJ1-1	TGTGCCAGCAGTTACGGGGGGGAGAACACTGAAGCTTTCTTT	CASSYGGENTEAFF
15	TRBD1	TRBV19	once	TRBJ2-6	TGTGCCAGTAGAGACAGGGTTCTGGGGGCCAACGTCCTGACTTTC	CASRDRVLGANVLTF
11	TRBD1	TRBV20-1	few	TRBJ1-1	TGCAGTCAGGGGGCGAACACTGAAGCTTTCTTT	CSQGANTEAFF
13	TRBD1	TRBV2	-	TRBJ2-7	TGTGCCAGCAAAGGACAGGGGGGCTACGAGCAGTACTTC	CASKGQGGYEQYF
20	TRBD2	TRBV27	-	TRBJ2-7	TGTGCCAGCAGTTTCATCGGACTAGCGGGAGGGCCCGCGGGCAGTTACGAGCAGTACTTC	CASSFIGLAGGPAGSYEQYF
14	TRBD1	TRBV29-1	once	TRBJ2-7	TGCAGCGTTGCGGGTGGACAGGGGTCATACGAGCAGTACTTC	CSVAGGQGSYEQYF
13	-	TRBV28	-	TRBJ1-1	TGTGCCAGCAGTGTCGCGGGCGGAACTGAAGCTTTCTTT	CASSVAGGTEAFF
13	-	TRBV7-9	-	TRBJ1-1	TGTGCCAGCAGCTTAGGGCAGAACACTGAAGCTTTCTTT	CASSLGQNTEAFF
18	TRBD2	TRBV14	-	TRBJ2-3	TGTGCCAGCAGCCCCTACCTCTTAGCGGGAGGGCCTAAGGGTACGCAGTATTTT	CASSPYLLAGGPKGTQYF
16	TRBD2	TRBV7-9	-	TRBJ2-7	TGTGCCAGCAGTCTGCTTGCGGGAGGGCCCCACTACGAGCAGTACTTC	CASSLLAGGPHYEQYF
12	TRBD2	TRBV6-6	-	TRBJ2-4	TGTGCCAGCACCGGACTAGCGGGCATTCAGTACTTC	CASTGLAGIQYF
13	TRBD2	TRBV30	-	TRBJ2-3	TGTGCCTCCCACCTAGCGGGAGTTGATACGCAGTATTTT	CASHLAGVDTQYF
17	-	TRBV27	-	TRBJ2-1	TGTGCCAGCAGTTCCCACCCGGGGGGCGGGAGTCGCAATGAGCAGTTCTTC	CASSSHPGGGSRNEQFF
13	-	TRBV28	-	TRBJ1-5	TGTGCCAGCAGTTTAGGCCTTAGCCAGCCCCAGCATTTT	CASSLGLSQPQHF
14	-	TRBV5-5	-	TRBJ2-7	TGTGCCAGCAGCTTGGCCTGGAACGGATACGAGCAGTACTTC	CASSLAWNGYEQYF
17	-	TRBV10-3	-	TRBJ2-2	TGTGCCATCAGTGAGTCGACGAAGCGAGGGGACACCGGGGAGCTGTTTTTT	CAISESTKRGDTGELFF
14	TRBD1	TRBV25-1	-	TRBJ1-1	TGTGCCAGCAGTGAGCCCAGGGGGGTGTCTGAAGCTTTCTTT	CASSEPRGVSEAFF
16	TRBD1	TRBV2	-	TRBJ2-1	TGTGCCAGCAGTGACCGGACAGGGTTCCGCTTAAATGAGCAGTTCTTC	CASSDRTGFRLNEQFF
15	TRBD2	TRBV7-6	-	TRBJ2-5	TGTGCCAGCAGCCCCAGACTAGCAGAAGGAGAGACCCAGTACTTC	CASSPRLAEGETQYF
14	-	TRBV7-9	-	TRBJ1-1	TGTGCCAGCAGCATGGGAGGAGAGAACACTGAAGCTTTCTTT	CASSMGGENTEAFF
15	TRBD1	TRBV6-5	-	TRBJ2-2	TGTGCCAGCAGTTACCTTACAGGGGACACCGGGGAGCTGTTTTTT	CASSYLTGDTGELFF
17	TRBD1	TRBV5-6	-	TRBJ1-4	TGTGCCAGCAGCTTTGGGACAGGGGGCGCGGGGCATGAAAAACTGTTTTTT	CASSFGTGGAGHEKLFF
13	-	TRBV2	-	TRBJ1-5	TGTGCCAGCAGGGGCAGGGCAGGCTCAAAGGAGCATTTT	CASRGRAGSKEHF
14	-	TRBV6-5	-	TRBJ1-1	TGTGCCAGCAGTTACCTCGAGGGGAAGACTGAAGCTTTCTTT	CASSYLEGKTEAFF
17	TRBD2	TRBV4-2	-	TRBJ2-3	TGTGCCAGCAGCCAGAGGTTAGCGGGGGCCCGCACAGATACGCAGTATTTT	CASSQRLAGARTDTQYF
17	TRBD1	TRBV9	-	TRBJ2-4	TGTGCCAGCAGCGCCGGGACAGGAAACTTAGCCAAAAACATTCAGTACTTC	CASSAGTGNLAKNIQYF
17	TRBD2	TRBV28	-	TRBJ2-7	TGTGCCAGCAGTTTATTTGGTGGCGGGGGTTGGTCCTACGAGCAGTACTTC	CASSLFGGGGWSYEQYF
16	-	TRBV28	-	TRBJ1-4	TGTGCCAGCAGCTTAACTTCCGGTGGGGAGGGTGAAAAACTGTTTTTT	CASSLTSGGEGEKLFF
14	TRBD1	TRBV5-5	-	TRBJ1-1	TGTGCCAGCACCCGACGGACAGGGGGCACTGAAGCTTTCTTT	CASTRRTGGTEAFF
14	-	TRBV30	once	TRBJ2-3	TGTGCCTGGAGTGTAGGTGCGGGCACAGATACGCAGTATTTT	CAWSVGAGTDTQYF
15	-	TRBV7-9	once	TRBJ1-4	TGTGCCAGCAGCTTAGATTTGGGGAAAAATGAAAAACTGTTTTTT	CASSLDLGKNEKLFF
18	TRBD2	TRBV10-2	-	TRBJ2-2	TGCGCCAGCAGTGAGCGTTATCCGGCGGCGGGAGTTACCGGGGAGCTGTTTTTT	CASSERYPAAGVTGELFF
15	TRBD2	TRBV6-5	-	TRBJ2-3	TGTGCCAGCAGAGGCAAGCGGGATGAAGGCGATACGCAGTATTTT	CASRGKRDEGDTQYF
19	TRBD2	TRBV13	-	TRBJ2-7	TGTGCCAGCAGCTTTGACGGACTAGCGGGAGGGCCTCAACGCGGCGAGCAGTACTTC	CASSFDGLAGGPQRGEQYF
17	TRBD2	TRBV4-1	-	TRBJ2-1	TGCGCCAGCAGCCAAGCTAGCGGGAGGGGCCCCTACAATGAGCAGTTCTTC	CASSQASGRGPYNEQFF
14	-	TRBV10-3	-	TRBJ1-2	TGTGCCATCAGTGCAGGGCCCCTAGGGGATGGCTACACCTTC	CAISAGPLGDGYTF
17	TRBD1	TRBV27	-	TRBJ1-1	TGTGCCAGCAGTCCTATTATAAACAGGGGCGGGGGCACTGAAGCTTTCTTT	CASSPIINRGGGTEAFF
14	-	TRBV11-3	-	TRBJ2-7	TGTGCCAGCAGTCCCCCCCAGGGGCCCCTCGAGCAGTACTTC	CASSPPQGPLEQYF
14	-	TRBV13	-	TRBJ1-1	TGTGCCAGCAGCTTCCCCGGACAGAACACTGAAGCTTTCTTT	CASSFPGQNTEAFF
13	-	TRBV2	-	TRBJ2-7	TGTGCCAGCAGTCGGGACCCCGGGGGAGAGCAGTACTTC	CASSRDPGGEQYF
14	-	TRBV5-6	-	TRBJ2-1	TGTGCCAGCAGGGACCAGTCCGGGATCCATGAGCAGTTCTTC	CASRDQSGIHEQFF
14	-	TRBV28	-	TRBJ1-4	TGTGCCAGCAGGGGTAGGGGGAGGAATGAAAAACTGTTTTTT	CASRGRGRNEKLFF
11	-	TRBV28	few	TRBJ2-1	TGTGCCAGCAGTTTTAGTAATGAGCAGTTCTTC	CASSFSNEQFF
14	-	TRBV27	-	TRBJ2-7	TGTGCCAGCAGTGGGCTACCCTCCTCCTACGAGCAGTACTTC	CASSGLPSSYEQYF
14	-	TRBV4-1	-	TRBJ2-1	TGCGCCAGCAGCCAAGCATACAGCATGGGTGAGCAGTTCTTC	CASSQAYSMGEQFF
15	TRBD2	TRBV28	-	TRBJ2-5	TGTGCCAGCAGATCAAGCGGGAGGAGCGCAGAGACCCAGTACTTC	CASRSSGRSAETQYF
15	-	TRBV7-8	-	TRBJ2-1	TGTGCCAGCAGACCTAACAGGGTCCCTAACAATGAGCAGTTCTTC	CASRPNRVPNNEQFF